This is a list of T cell receptor beta chains from one sample in a study of blood T cells in healthy people across ages. TCRdb re-called the 5' RACE reads with MiXCR, one entry per CDR3 protein. This repertoire shows around 1,800,000 distinct CDR3 sequences, about two fifths found once; its top ten account for under 25%. Sequencing was performed on blood. These receptors were obtained from a human donor in good health. The CDR3 runs from the conserved cysteine through the conserved F or W. Fields, in order: D gene, V gene, J gene, clone size, CDR3 length, CDR3 DNA, CDR3 protein. A D gene is named only where the DNA matches it firmly. Expanded clones are given a class, and other clones once, few, many or no size at all.

d_gene: TRBD2
v_gene: TRBV14
j_gene: TRBJ2-7
abundance: few
len: 16
CDR3nt: TGTGCCAGCAGCCCCCTCACTAGCGGGGGCCTCTACGAGCAGTACTTC
CDR3aa: CASSPLTSGGLYEQYF

d_gene: .
v_gene: TRBV2
j_gene: TRBJ1-2
abundance: .
len: 14
CDR3nt: TGTGCCAGCAGTGAAAGCGGGATTGACTATGGCTACACCTTC
CDR3aa: CASSESGIDYGYTF

d_gene: TRBD1
v_gene: TRBV12-3/TRBV12-4
j_gene: TRBJ2-5
abundance: .
len: 14
CDR3nt: TGTGCCAGCAGCCGCGACAGGGCCAGCGAGACCCAGTACTTC
CDR3aa: CASSRDRASETQYF

d_gene: TRBD1
v_gene: TRBV12-3/TRBV12-4
j_gene: TRBJ1-5
abundance: once
len: 15
CDR3nt: TGTGCCAGCAGCCATACAGGGGGCGGCAATCAGCCCCGGCATTTT
CDR3aa: CASSHTGGGNQPRHF

d_gene: .
v_gene: TRBV9
j_gene: TRBJ1-1
abundance: .
len: 14
CDR3nt: TGTGCCAGCAGCGTAGGGGACGACGGCACTGAAGCTTCCTTT
CDR3aa: CASSVGDDGTEASF

d_gene: TRBD2
v_gene: TRBV4-3
j_gene: TRBJ2-7
abundance: many
len: 15
CDR3nt: TGCGCCAGCAGCCAAGGGCTAGCGGGGGGCTGGGAGCAGTACTTC
CDR3aa: CASSQGLAGGWEQYF

d_gene: TRBD1
v_gene: TRBV20-1
j_gene: TRBJ2-5
abundance: .
len: 14
CDR3nt: TGCAGTGCTTCGACAGGGGGCTGGGTCGAGACCCAGTACTTC
CDR3aa: CSASTGGWVETQYF

d_gene: .
v_gene: TRBV21-1
j_gene: TRBJ2-7
abundance: .
len: 15
CDR3nt: TGTGCCTGCAGCAAAGCGCCGGGACGGTACTACGAGCAGTACTTC
CDR3aa: CACSKAPGRYYEQYF

d_gene: .
v_gene: TRBV5-1
j_gene: TRBJ2-7
abundance: .
len: 16
CDR3nt: TGCGCCAGCAGCTTGGATTTAGGGACGGATGAGACCGGGCAGTACTTC
CDR3aa: CASSLDLGTDETGQYF

d_gene: .
v_gene: TRBV29-1
j_gene: TRBJ1-1
abundance: .
len: 13
CDR3nt: TGCAGCGTTGAAAGGCGGGGGGCGCCGAAAGCTTTCTTT
CDR3aa: CSVERRGAPKAFF

d_gene: .
v_gene: TRBV7-2
j_gene: TRBJ2-1
abundance: .
len: 14
CDR3nt: TGTGCCAGCAGCTTTGATAGTCTAGGCGATGAGCAGTTCTTC
CDR3aa: CASSFDSLGDEQFF

d_gene: .
v_gene: TRBV7-2
j_gene: TRBJ1-2
abundance: .
len: 17
CDR3nt: TGTGCCAGCAGCTTAGTAGACAGGCATGAAGGCTCCTATGGCTACACCTTC
CDR3aa: CASSLVDRHEGSYGYTF

d_gene: .
v_gene: TRBV9
j_gene: TRBJ2-1
abundance: many
len: 15
CDR3nt: TGTGCCAGCAGCGTCTCGGGGGCCAATCCAAATGAGCAGTTCTTC
CDR3aa: CASSVSGANPNEQFF

d_gene: TRBD1
v_gene: TRBV6-2/TRBV6-3
j_gene: TRBJ2-2
abundance: .
len: 15
CDR3nt: TGTGCCAGCAGTCCTCGCCCAGGGGGCACCGGGGAGCTGTTTTTT
CDR3aa: CASSPRPGGTGELFF

d_gene: TRBD1
v_gene: TRBV7-6
j_gene: TRBJ2-7
abundance: .
len: 15
CDR3nt: TGTGCCGGCAGCGCCTACGACAGGGGACCCTACGAGCAGTACTTC
CDR3aa: CAGSAYDRGPYEQYF

d_gene: TRBD1
v_gene: TRBV4-3
j_gene: TRBJ1-2
abundance: .
len: 14
CDR3nt: TGCGCCAGCAGCCGACAACAGGGGAACTATGGCTACACCTTC
CDR3aa: CASSRQQGNYGYTF

d_gene: TRBD1
v_gene: TRBV20-1
j_gene: TRBJ1-5
abundance: .
len: 14
CDR3nt: TGCAGTGCCAGGGAGGCAGGGGGTCATCAGCCCCAGCATTTT
CDR3aa: CSAREAGGHQPQHF

d_gene: .
v_gene: TRBV29-1
j_gene: TRBJ1-1
abundance: .
len: 15
CDR3nt: TGCAGCGTTACAGATAAAGGCCTCAAGGCGGCTGAAGCTTTCTTT
CDR3aa: CSVTDKGLKAAEAFF

d_gene: .
v_gene: TRBV5-1
j_gene: TRBJ2-5
abundance: .
len: 13
CDR3nt: TGCGCCAGCAGCTTGTTGGGGGATGAGACCCAGTACTTC
CDR3aa: CASSLLGDETQYF

d_gene: .
v_gene: TRBV5-1
j_gene: TRBJ1-1
abundance: .
len: 13
CDR3nt: TGCGCCAGCACCCTAGGGGGAAACACTGAAGCTTTCTTT
CDR3aa: CASTLGGNTEAFF

d_gene: .
v_gene: TRBV5-6
j_gene: TRBJ2-1
abundance: .
len: 16
CDR3nt: TGTGCCAGCAGCTTGGAGGGCGGGGTTTTCTACAATGAGCAGTTCTTC
CDR3aa: CASSLEGGVFYNEQFF

d_gene: .
v_gene: TRBV12-3/TRBV12-4
j_gene: TRBJ2-1
abundance: .
len: 12
CDR3nt: TGTGCCAGCAGTCTGGGAGTTTTCAAGCAGTTCTTC
CDR3aa: CASSLGVFKQFF

d_gene: .
v_gene: TRBV5-1
j_gene: TRBJ2-7
abundance: many
len: 15
CDR3nt: TGCGCCAGCAGCTTAACCGGGACAAGGACCTACGAGCAGTACTTC
CDR3aa: CASSLTGTRTYEQYF

d_gene: .
v_gene: TRBV4-3
j_gene: TRBJ2-3
abundance: .
len: 15
CDR3nt: TGCGCCAGCAGCCAAGATACAGGCAGGGCAGATACGCAGTATTTT
CDR3aa: CASSQDTGRADTQYF

d_gene: .
v_gene: TRBV28
j_gene: TRBJ1-4
abundance: .
len: 16
CDR3nt: TGTGCCAGCAGTTTAGGGACGGGCACAGCCGATAGAAAACTGTTTTTC
CDR3aa: CASSLGTGTADRKLFF

d_gene: TRBD2
v_gene: TRBV20-1
j_gene: TRBJ2-1
abundance: .
len: 17
CDR3nt: TGCAGTGCTAGAAGAGGACTAGCGGGGGGTTATATTTATGAGCAGTTCTTC
CDR3aa: CSARRGLAGGYIYEQFF

d_gene: TRBD2
v_gene: TRBV12-3/TRBV12-4
j_gene: TRBJ2-3
abundance: .
len: 16
CDR3nt: TGTGCCAGCACCCGACTAGCGGGGGGTGGCCCAGATACGCAGTATTTT
CDR3aa: CASTRLAGGGPDTQYF

d_gene: TRBD2
v_gene: TRBV20-1
j_gene: TRBJ2-3
abundance: .
len: 16
CDR3nt: TGCAGTGCTAGCCGGGCTAGCGGGGGGGCAGGTGATACGCAGTATTTT
CDR3aa: CSASRASGGAGDTQYF

d_gene: TRBD2
v_gene: TRBV20-1
j_gene: TRBJ2-7
abundance: .
len: 14
CDR3nt: TGCAGTGCCGCGGGACTAGACTTCTCCTACGAGCAGTACTTC
CDR3aa: CSAAGLDFSYEQYF

d_gene: .
v_gene: TRBV12-3/TRBV12-4
j_gene: TRBJ1-1
abundance: few
len: 14
CDR3nt: TGTGCCAGCAGTCGCAGGGAGAGGGCCACTGAAGCTTTCTTT
CDR3aa: CASSRRERATEAFF

d_gene: .
v_gene: TRBV5-1
j_gene: TRBJ2-5
abundance: few
len: 14
CDR3nt: TGCGCCAGCAGCTTGACGGGGAGCCGGGAGACCCAGTACTTC
CDR3aa: CASSLTGSRETQYF

d_gene: .
v_gene: TRBV29-1
j_gene: TRBJ1-2
abundance: few
len: 12
CDR3nt: TGCAGCGTTGAACATGGGAACTATGGCCACACCTTC
CDR3aa: CSVEHGNYGHTF

d_gene: .
v_gene: TRBV27
j_gene: TRBJ1-2
abundance: few
len: 14
CDR3nt: TGTGCCAGCAGTTTAGTGGGGGGAAAGGATGGCTACACCTTC
CDR3aa: CASSLVGGKDGYTF

d_gene: .
v_gene: TRBV3-1
j_gene: TRBJ2-1
abundance: .
len: 18
CDR3nt: TGTGCCAGCAGCCAAGTGGGACTCCAGGGGTCGGTTTTCAATGAGCAGTTCTTC
CDR3aa: CASSQVGLQGSVFNEQFF

d_gene: .
v_gene: TRBV20-1
j_gene: TRBJ2-5
abundance: few
len: 13
CDR3nt: TGCAGTGCTCTAACGGGGCAGGGCGAGACCCAGTACTTC
CDR3aa: CSALTGQGETQYF

d_gene: TRBD2
v_gene: TRBV7-9
j_gene: TRBJ2-2
abundance: .
len: 15
CDR3nt: TGTGCCAGCAGCTACTTGACTAGCGGGGCCGGGGAGCTGTTTTTT
CDR3aa: CASSYLTSGAGELFF

d_gene: .
v_gene: TRBV4-3
j_gene: TRBJ2-5
abundance: few
len: 13
CDR3nt: TGCGCCAGCAGCCAAGACTCGTTTGAGACCCAGTACTTC
CDR3aa: CASSQDSFETQYF

d_gene: .
v_gene: TRBV7-9
j_gene: TRBJ2-7
abundance: .
len: 16
CDR3nt: TGTGCCAGCAGCTTGGGGGACCCCAGAAACTCCTACGAGCAGTACTTC
CDR3aa: CASSLGDPRNSYEQYF

d_gene: .
v_gene: TRBV5-5
j_gene: TRBJ1-4
abundance: few
len: 12
CDR3nt: TGTGCCAGCAGCTTGAGTAGGACCCTCTGGTTTTTT
CDR3aa: CASSLSRTLWFF

d_gene: TRBD1
v_gene: TRBV29-1
j_gene: TRBJ1-2
abundance: few
len: 12
CDR3nt: TGCAGCGTGGATGACAGGGGTGGCGGCTACACCTTC
CDR3aa: CSVDDRGGGYTF

d_gene: .
v_gene: TRBV4-3
j_gene: TRBJ2-5
abundance: .
len: 15
CDR3nt: TGCGCCAGCAGCCGAACATTCGACAGCGCGGAGACCCAGTACTTC
CDR3aa: CASSRTFDSAETQYF

d_gene: .
v_gene: TRBV3-1
j_gene: TRBJ2-1
abundance: .
len: 14
CDR3nt: TGTGCCAGCAGCCAAATGGACGGGGACAATGAGCAGTTCTTC
CDR3aa: CASSQMDGDNEQFF

d_gene: TRBD1
v_gene: TRBV25-1
j_gene: TRBJ1-1
abundance: .
len: 12
CDR3nt: TGTGCCAGCAGTGAAGGGACAGCTCTAGCTTTCTTT
CDR3aa: CASSEGTALAFF

d_gene: .
v_gene: TRBV7-2
j_gene: TRBJ2-3
abundance: few
len: 14
CDR3nt: TGTGCCAGCAGCTTAACCCTACAGTTCTTCACGCAGTATTTT
CDR3aa: CASSLTLQFFTQYF

d_gene: TRBD1
v_gene: TRBV29-1
j_gene: TRBJ2-5
abundance: few
len: 13
CDR3nt: TGCAGCGCTGACAGGGTAGGACGGGAGACCCAGTACTTC
CDR3aa: CSADRVGRETQYF

d_gene: TRBD2
v_gene: TRBV7-2
j_gene: TRBJ2-5
abundance: few
len: 13
CDR3nt: TGTGCCAGCAGTAGGACTAGACCAGGGACCCAGTACTTC
CDR3aa: CASSRTRPGTQYF

d_gene: .
v_gene: TRBV28
j_gene: TRBJ2-1
abundance: .
len: 14
CDR3nt: TGTGTCAGCAGTTCATCCGACAGATACAATGAGCAGTTCTTC
CDR3aa: CVSSSSDRYNEQFF

d_gene: .
v_gene: TRBV11-1
j_gene: TRBJ2-3
abundance: .
len: 15
CDR3nt: TGTGCCAGCAGCTTAAATTCGGAGGGCTTCGATACGCAGTATTTT
CDR3aa: CASSLNSEGFDTQYF

d_gene: .
v_gene: TRBV29-1
j_gene: TRBJ1-2
abundance: .
len: 11
CDR3nt: TGCAGCTCACCCGACCGCTATGGCTACACCTTC
CDR3aa: CSSPDRYGYTF

d_gene: .
v_gene: TRBV28
j_gene: TRBJ2-1
abundance: few
len: 13
CDR3nt: TGTGCCAGCAGTTTATCACAGGGAGATGAGCAGTTCTTC
CDR3aa: CASSLSQGDEQFF

d_gene: TRBD2
v_gene: TRBV6-2/TRBV6-3
j_gene: TRBJ2-1
abundance: few
len: 19
CDR3nt: TGTGCCAGCAGTTTTGGTAGCGGGGGGTCCACCTCCTCCTACAATGAGCAGTTCTTC
CDR3aa: CASSFGSGGSTSSYNEQFF

d_gene: TRBD1
v_gene: TRBV4-2
j_gene: TRBJ2-7
abundance: few
len: 19
CDR3nt: TGTGCCAGCAGCCAAGGAGTGCGCCCGCGACAGGGGACCACCTACGAGCAGTACTTC
CDR3aa: CASSQGVRPRQGTTYEQYF

d_gene: .
v_gene: TRBV2
j_gene: TRBJ2-6
abundance: .
len: 16
CDR3nt: TGTGCCAGCAGTGATGGCGTAGGGCCCGGGGCCAACGTCCTGACTTTC
CDR3aa: CASSDGVGPGANVLTF

d_gene: TRBD1
v_gene: TRBV5-1
j_gene: TRBJ1-2
abundance: .
len: 16
CDR3nt: TGCGCCAGCAGCTCGCTCCGGACAGGGGAGACCTATGGCTACACCTTC
CDR3aa: CASSSLRTGETYGYTF

d_gene: .
v_gene: TRBV28
j_gene: TRBJ2-5
abundance: .
len: 15
CDR3nt: TGTGCCAGCAGTTTGGGACACCAGTTCCAAGAGACCCAGTACTTC
CDR3aa: CASSLGHQFQETQYF